These 20 T cell receptor beta chains were sequenced from one sample in a study of T cell responses to AZD1222 COVID-19 vaccine. Sequencing was performed with immunoSEQ multiplex PCR; in TCRdb, only in-frame clones are kept and a portion is missing. The data contain over 45,000 clones, about nine tenths of them singletons. This sample comprised peripheral blood, obtained 28 days after the second AZD1222 dose. These TCRs come from an adult who received the AZD1222 COVID-19 vaccine.

This chain joins TRBV5-1 and TRBJ2-5; D gene uncertain. This CDR3 is 15 amino acids long. Germline V lookup: CDR1 SGHRS, CDR2 YFSETQ. Trimming took 0 bases from V and 4 from J, leaving 13 bases between them. The CDR3 DNA sequence: TGCGCCAGCAGCTTGGCCGAGGCAGGCGGAGAGACCCAGTACTTC. It encodes CASSLAEAGGETQYF.

Only one count was recorded for this clone. The chain uses TRBV7-8 and TRBJ2-4, with TRBD1 matching over 10 bases. V shed 5 bases, J shed 9 bases, and the junction held 28 bases outside the gene matches. The CDR3 length is 21 residues. The germline gives CDR1 SGHVS, CDR2 FQNEAQ. The CDR3, as DNA: TGTGCCAGCAGCAAACTCCCGGGACAGGGGAATGAGGAGGGTTGGGAGGGCATTCAGTACTTC. Protein product: CASSKLPGQGNEEGWEGIQYF.

The J gene is TRBJ1-5, the V gene TRBV28, with D tentatively TRBD1 (6 bases). The CDR3 loop spans 15 amino acids. Germline lookup yields CDR1 MDHEN and CDR2 SYDVKM. V was pared by 7 bases and J by 1 base, with 14 bases between. This CDR3 reads CASNVGGGSNQPQHF. In nucleotides, the CDR3 is TGTGCCAGCAACGTGGGAGGGGGGAGCAATCAGCCCCAGCATTTT.

CDR3 protein: CASSLAGGGYGYTF. The CDR3 region has the DNA TGTGCCAGCAGCTTGGCAGGGGGTGGTTATGGCTACACCTTC. The V call is TRBV7-9, the J call TRBJ1-2; 7 nucleotides match TRBD1. This CDR3 is built from 14 residues. Germline V lookup: CDR1 SEHNR, CDR2 FQNEAQ (reference sequence). After removal of 3 bases from V and 5 bases from J, the junction contained 6 bases not matched to a gene.

The DNA for the CDR3 is TGTGCCAGCAGCGTAGACGGACAGGGGACGGATACGCAGTATTTT. This sequence encodes CASSVDGQGTDTQYF. The gene calls are TRBV9 and TRBJ2-3; 9 nucleotides agree with TRBD1. The CDR3 runs to 15 residues. Per the germline V gene, CDR1 is SGDLS and CDR2 is YYNGEE. The J segment lost 6 bases and the V segment lost 0 bases, leaving 5 bases of the junction unmatched. Full variable domain (rest looked up from reference TRBV9 and TRBJ2-3): DSGVTQTPKHLITATGQRVTLRCSPRSGDLSVYWYQQSLDQGLQFLIQYYNGEERAKGNILERFSAQQFPDLHSELNLSSLELGDSALYFCASSVDGQGTDTQYFGPGTRLTVL.

The CDR3 reads CAISVGGSTDTQYF. The CDR3 nucleotides are TGTGCCATCAGTGTTGGCGGCAGCACAGATACGCAGTATTTT. The rearrangement uses TRBV10-3 and TRBJ2-3; no definite D call. The CDR3 sequence is 14 residues long. The V end was cut by 4 bases, the J end by 0 bases, with 8 bases between. The germline CDR1 and CDR2 sequences are ENHRY and SYGVKD.

The chain combines TRBV19 with TRBJ2-1; no reliable D call. V dropped 7 bases and J dropped 7 bases, with 11 bases sitting between them. CDR3 size: 12 residues. The germline CDR1 and CDR2 sequences are LNHDA and SQIVND (reference sequence). Written as DNA, the CDR3 is TGTGCCAGTACCGGTAGTGGGAATGAGCAGTTCTTC. Protein: CASTGSGNEQFF.

CDR3 in amino acids: CASSQDNRVGNQPQHF. In DNA, the CDR3 is TGCGCCAGCAGCCAAGACAACAGGGTTGGCAATCAGCCCCAGCATTTT. The gene calls are TRBV4-1 and TRBJ1-5; perhaps TRBD1 as D (6 bases). The CDR3 length is 16 residues. The ends were cut back, 0 bases at V and 2 bases at J, with 11 bases in the middle. From germline, CDR1 is MGHRA and CDR2 YSYEKL.

This chain connects TRBV20-1 to TRBJ1-2; no clear D gene. CDR1 and CDR2 from the germline V gene are DFQATT and SNEGSKA (reference sequence). Deletions cut 0 bases from V and 10 bases from J, with 9 bases between. This CDR3 is 11 amino acids long. This chain's CDR3 is CSAREGDPYTF. The CDR3 DNA sequence: TGCAGTGCTAGAGAGGGCGACCCCTACACCTTC.

V is TRBV18 and J is TRBJ2-3, with TRBD2 identical over 8 bases. V was pared by 4 bases and J by 1 base, with 7 bases of the junction left unmatched. CDR1 is KGHSH and CDR2 is LQKENI in the germline V gene. The CDR3 length is 16 residues. The CDR3 protein is CASSLAGGIGTDTQYF. The CDR3 nucleotides are TGTGCCAGCTCACTCGCGGGAGGCATAGGCACAGATACGCAGTATTTT.

The genes are TRBV18 and TRBJ2-3, with D unresolved. The germline V and J ends were trimmed by 5 bases and 7 bases, with 16 bases remaining between them. Germline CDR1 reads KGHSH; CDR2 reads LQKENI. CDR3 length equals 14 residues. The CDR3 DNA follows: TGTGCCAGCTCAGCTACCGGGTCAAAGAATACGCAGTATTTT. As protein: CASSATGSKNTQYF.

This clone occurred once. The chain couples TRBV28 to TRBJ1-1; perhaps TRBD1 as D (6 bases). Germline lookup yields CDR1 MDHEN and CDR2 SYDVKM. Trimming removed 2 bases at V and 4 bases at J, with 14 bases between. This CDR3 region has 15 residues. CDR3 DNA: TGTGCCAGCAGTTTAAGCTTGGGGGCCGGCACTGAAGCTTTCTTT. Translating gives CASSLSLGAGTEAFF.

This clone was recorded only once. The rearrangement links TRBV7-8 to TRBJ1-6; D is possibly TRBD1 (5 bases). The V gene lost 1 base and the J gene lost 10 bases, with 11 bases spanning the gap. Germline V lookup: CDR1 SGHVS, CDR2 FQNEAQ. CDR3 length equals 14 residues. CDR3 sequence: CASSLVQGKSPLHF. The CDR3 DNA follows: TGTGCCAGCAGCTTAGTTCAGGGAAAATCACCCCTCCACTTT.

The genes are TRBV6-1 and TRBJ2-7, with D perhaps TRBD2 (5 bases). Germline V gives CDR1 MNHNS, CDR2 SASEGT. This CDR3 spans 14 amino acids. Deletions cut 1 base from V and 9 bases from J, with 16 bases between. The CDR3 is CASSEVEDLRRQYF. In DNA form, the CDR3 reads TGTGCCAGCAGTGAAGTGGAGGACCTTCGGAGGCAGTACTTC.

The chain couples TRBV12-3 or TRBV12-4 to TRBJ2-7; D gene ambiguous. The ends were cut back, 7 bases at V and 1 base at J, with 11 bases in the middle. This CDR3 has 13 amino acids. CDR3 coding DNA: TGTGCCAGCACCCAGGACGAATCCTACGAGCAGTACTTC. This codes for CASTQDESYEQYF.

CDR3 nucleotides: TGTGCCAGTAGTTTCAGACTTACCTACGAGCAGTACTTC. Encoded protein: CASSFRLTYEQYF. V gene TRBV19 combines with J gene TRBJ2-7, with D uncertain. CDR1 is LNHDA and CDR2 is SQIVND in the germline V gene (reference sequence). CDR3 length: 13 residues. The V end lost 5 bases, the J end lost 2 bases, and 10 bases lay between the germline ends.

The rearrangement joins TRBV9 to TRBJ1-2; D is perhaps TRBD1 (5 bases). Trimming removed 0 bases at V and 4 bases at J, with 10 bases between. The germline gives CDR1 SGDLS, CDR2 YYNGEE. The CDR3 covers 14 residues. CDR3 loop: CASSVVAGIYGYTF. In DNA form, the CDR3 reads TGTGCCAGCAGCGTAGTAGCAGGGATCTATGGCTACACCTTC.

The chain links TRBV2 to TRBJ2-3; D possibly corresponds to TRBD1 (5 bases). Trimming cost V 4 bases and J 5 bases, with 16 bases left between them. Germline values: CDR1 SNHLY, CDR2 FYNNEI. The CDR3 contains 15 residues. CDR3 nucleotides: TGTGCCAGCAGTGGGAGTTTGGGAAGGGGAGATACGCAGTATTTT. This encodes CASSGSLGRGDTQYF. The full variable domain, in which reference TRBV2 and TRBJ2-3 provide the parts outside the CDR3, is EPEVTQTPSHQVTQMGQEVILRCVPISNHLYFYWYRQILGQKVEFLVSFYNNEISEKSEIFDDQFSVERPDGSNFTLKIRSTKLEDSAMYFCASSGSLGRGDTQYFGPGTRLTVL.

The rearrangement joins TRBV5-5 to TRBJ2-7; 8 bases are shared with TRBD1. CDR1 is SGHKS, CDR2 YYEKEE, per germline (reference sequence). Germline trimming cut 4 bases from V and 2 bases from J; bases unmatched to any gene: 8. This CDR3 contains 15 residues. The CDR3 region is CASSRPGQETYEQYF. The DNA for the CDR3 is TGTGCCAGCAGCCGGCCGGGACAGGAAACCTACGAGCAGTACTTC.

The CDR3 DNA sequence: TGTGCCACCAGTGGCAGAAACTACGAGCAGTACTTC. This encodes CATSGRNYEQYF. This rearrangement joins TRBV24-1 to TRBJ2-7; D gene ambiguous. Germline CDR1 reads KGHDR; CDR2 reads SFDVKD. The CDR3 covers 12 residues. V lost 5 bases and J 3 bases, leaving 7 bases between the germline ends.